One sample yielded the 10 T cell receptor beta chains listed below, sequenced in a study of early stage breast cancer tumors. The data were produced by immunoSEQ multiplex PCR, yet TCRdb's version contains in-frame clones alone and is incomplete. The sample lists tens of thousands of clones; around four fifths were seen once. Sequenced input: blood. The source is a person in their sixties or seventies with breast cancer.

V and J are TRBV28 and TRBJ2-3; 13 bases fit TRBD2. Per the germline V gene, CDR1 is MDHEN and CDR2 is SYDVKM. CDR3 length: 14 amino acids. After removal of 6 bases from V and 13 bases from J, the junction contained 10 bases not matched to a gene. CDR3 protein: CASSRGLAGQFKYF. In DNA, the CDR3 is TGTGCCAGCAGCCGGGGACTAGCGGGACAATTTAAGTATTTT.

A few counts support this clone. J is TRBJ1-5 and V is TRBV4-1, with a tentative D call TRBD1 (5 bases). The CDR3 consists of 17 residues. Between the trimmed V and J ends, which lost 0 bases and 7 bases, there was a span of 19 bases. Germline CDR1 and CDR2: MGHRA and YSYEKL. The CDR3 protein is CASSQDRDSSNGQPQHF. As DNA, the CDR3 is TGCGCCAGCAGCCAAGACCGGGACTCATCGAATGGGCAGCCCCAGCATTTT.

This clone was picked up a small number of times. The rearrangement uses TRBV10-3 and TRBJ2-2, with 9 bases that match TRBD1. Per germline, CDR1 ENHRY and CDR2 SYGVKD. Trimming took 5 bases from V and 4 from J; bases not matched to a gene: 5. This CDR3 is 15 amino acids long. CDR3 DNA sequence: TGTGCCATCAGTAAGGGACAGGGTGGCACCGGGGAGCTGTTTTTT. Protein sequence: CAISKGQGGTGELFF.

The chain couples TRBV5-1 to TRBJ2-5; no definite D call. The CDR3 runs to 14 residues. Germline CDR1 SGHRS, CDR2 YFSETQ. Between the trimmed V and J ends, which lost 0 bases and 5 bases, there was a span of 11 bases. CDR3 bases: TGCGCCAGCAGCTTGGAAGCTATCAGGGAGACCCAGTACTTC. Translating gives CASSLEAIRETQYF.

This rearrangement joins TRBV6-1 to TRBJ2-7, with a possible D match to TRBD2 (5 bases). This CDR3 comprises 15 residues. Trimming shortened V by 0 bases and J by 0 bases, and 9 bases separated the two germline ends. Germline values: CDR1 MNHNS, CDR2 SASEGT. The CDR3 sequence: CASSEAVSDSYEQYF. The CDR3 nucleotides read TGTGCCAGCAGTGAAGCCGTTAGCGACTCCTACGAGCAGTACTTC.

The CDR3 sequence is CASSLGRGGNYGYTF. In DNA, the CDR3 is TGTGCCAGCAGCTTAGGCCGTGGGGGCAACTATGGCTACACCTTC. The rearrangement uses TRBV13 and TRBJ1-2; TRBD1 is a possible D gene (6 bases). Looked up from germline, CDR1 is PRHDT and CDR2 is FYEKMQ (reference sequence). The CDR3 length is 15 residues. V was clipped by 0 bases and J by 2 bases, with 10 bases between them.

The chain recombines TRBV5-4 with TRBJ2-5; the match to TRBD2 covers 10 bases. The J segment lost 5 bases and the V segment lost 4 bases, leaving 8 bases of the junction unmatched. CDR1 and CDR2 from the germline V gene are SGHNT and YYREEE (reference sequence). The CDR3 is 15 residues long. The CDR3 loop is CASSGSGRAGETQYF. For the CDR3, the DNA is TGTGCCAGCAGCGGGAGCGGGAGGGCCGGGGAGACCCAGTACTTC. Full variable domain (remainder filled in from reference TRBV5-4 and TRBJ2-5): ETGVTQSPTHLIKTRGQQVTLRCSSQSGHNTVSWYQQALGQGPQFIFQYYREEENGRGNFPPRFSGLQFPNYSSELNVNALELDDSALYLCASSGSGRAGETQYFGPGTRLLVL.

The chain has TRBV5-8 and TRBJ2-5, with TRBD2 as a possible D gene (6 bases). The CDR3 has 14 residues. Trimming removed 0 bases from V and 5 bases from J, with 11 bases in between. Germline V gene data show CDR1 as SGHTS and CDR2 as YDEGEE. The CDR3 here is CASSLVSAGETQYF. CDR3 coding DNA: TGTGCCAGCAGCTTGGTTAGCGCGGGGGAGACCCAGTACTTC.

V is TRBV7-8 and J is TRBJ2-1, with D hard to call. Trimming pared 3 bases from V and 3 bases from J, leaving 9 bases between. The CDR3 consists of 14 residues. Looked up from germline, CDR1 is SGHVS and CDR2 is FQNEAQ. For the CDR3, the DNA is TGTGCCAGCAGCTTGGGCCGCGGCTACAATGAGCAGTTCTTC. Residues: CASSLGRGYNEQFF.

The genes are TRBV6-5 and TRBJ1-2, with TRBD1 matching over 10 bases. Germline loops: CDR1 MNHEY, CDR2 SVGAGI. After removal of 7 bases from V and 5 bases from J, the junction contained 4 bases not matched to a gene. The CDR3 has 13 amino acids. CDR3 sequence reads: CASIGTGEYGYTF. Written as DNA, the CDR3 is TGTGCCAGCATTGGGACAGGGGAGTATGGCTACACCTTC.